This TCR beta chain is from a study of blood T cell repertoires in COVID-19. Sequencing was performed with immunoSEQ multiplex PCR; in TCRdb, only in-frame clones are kept and a portion is missing. The table lists about 350,000 clones, roughly 84% of them singletons. Sequencing was performed on PBMCs or T cells enriched from blood (not recorded which). The sequence was obtained from a woman younger than 45 who had recovered from COVID-19.

The CDR3 spells CASRSRHANVDSPLHF. DNA of the CDR3: TGTGCCAGCCGGAGTCGGCACGCCAACGTGGATTCACCCCTCCACTTT. This rearrangement joins TRBV2 to TRBJ1-6; no clear D gene. The CDR3 is 16 residues long. In germline, CDR1 is SNHLY, CDR2 FYNNEI. Trimming pared 8 bases from V and 8 bases from J, leaving 22 bases between.